This T cell receptor (beta chain) was obtained from a study of T cells in Graves' hyperthyroidism and ophthalmopathy. This clonotype was seen at least ten times. Its antigen is unidentified. The CDR3 regions of TCR beta were amplified from RNA transcripts. Researchers ran a first-round RT-PCR on the TCR CDR3 using the HTBI primer set. TCRdb recomputed calls from the multiplex PCR reads with MiXCR, one row per CDR3 protein. The sample includes a few hundred thousand distinct CDR3 sequences, around 15% of them seen just once. Trimming took off 1 base at V and 2 bases at J, with 6 bases between the two ends. This CDR3 is 13 amino acids long. Germline CDR1 reads GTSNPN; CDR2 reads SVGIG (reference sequence). Study findings and constraints: Ophthalmopathy got predicted by the model a median about 6.7 months before its onset. A model using 13 V-J features told ophthalmopathy apart from stable hyperthyroidism. Most thyroid clonotypes with frequency above 0.001 were detected in blood.

This rearrangement joins TRBV30 to TRBJ1-3; D not certain. This clonotype originated in a woman in her twenties or thirties with Graves' ophthalmopathy. Sequenced material: blood. The CDR3 sequence: CAWSEGAGNTIYF. In DNA, the CDR3 is TGTGCCTGGAGTGAGGGTGCTGGAAACACCATATATTTT.